This T cell receptor (beta chain) was recovered during a study of metastatic and nonmetastatic thyroid tumors. In the study overall: The study looked at repertoires side by side in blood and in tumor or nodule tissue from malignant and benign thyroid patients.

Original analysis: The study's classifier, a distant-metastasis tool for papillary thyroid cancer, was built using CDR3 differences across clinicopathological groups. TCRdb recomputed clones from the PCR reads via MiXCR. The V and J calls reflect TCRdb's pipeline rather than the authors' work. The table lists 6,500 to 8,000 clones, around 28% of them singletons. The CDR3 contains 15 residues. Germline V gene lookup returns CDR1 SGHTA and CDR2 FQGTGA. As concerns this clone: Its specificity is not known. Germline is not matched at one junction end, which may reflect a read error.

Every patient was untreated before thyroid surgery. Study observations and caveats: Reportedly, malignant thyroid tumors had significantly higher TCR beta diversity than benign nodules, in blood and tumor.

The sample comprised tumor tissue. The sequence was obtained from a male donor with papillary thyroid cancer or a benign thyroid nodule (not recorded which). Some clones in this sample may be carry-over from other donors' samples. This sequence joins TRBV7-3 and TRBJ2-3; 11 positions match TRBD2. The CDR3 protein is CASSSGTSGTDTQYF. For the CDR3, the DNA is TGTGCCAGCAGCTCGGGGACTAGCGGCACGGATACGCAGTATTTT. Full variable domain (outside the CDR3, taken from reference TRBV7-3 and TRBJ2-3): GAGVSQTPSNKVTEKGKYVELRCDPISGHTALYWYRQSLGQGPEFLIYFQGTGAADDSGLPNDRFFAVRPEGSVSTLKIQRTERGDSAVYLCASSSGTSGTDTQYFGPGTRLTVL.